The 10 T cell receptor beta chains below come from one sample, sequenced in a study of graft-versus-host responses after intestinal transplantation. From the graft tissue, intraepithelial and lamina propria lymphocytes were released through processing. The data were produced by immunoSEQ multiplex PCR, yet TCRdb's version contains in-frame clones alone and is incomplete. The sample has about 60,000 clones; approximately 91% are singletons. The specimen comprised ileum tissue, sampled roughly 390 days after transplant. Source of these receptors: a human patient who received an intestinal transplant, so some T cells may come from the graft donor.

This chain uses TRBV13 with TRBJ2-2, with D perhaps matching TRBD1 or TRBD2 (5 bases each). The CDR3 totals 14 residues. V gave up 9 bases and J gave up 2 bases, with 13 bases separating them. Germline CDR1 is PRHDT and CDR2 is FYEKMQ (reference sequence). CDR3 region: CASPLRGNTGELFF. The DNA of the CDR3 is TGTGCCAGTCCCCTCCGGGGCAACACCGGGGAGCTGTTTTTT.

The rearrangement links TRBV6-5 to TRBJ2-1; 9 bases align to TRBD1. This CDR3 has 14 amino acids. The germline gives CDR1 MNHEY, CDR2 SVGAGI. With V trimmed by 0 bases and J by 9 bases, 3 bases remained unmatched. Written as DNA, the CDR3 is TGTGCCAGCAGTTACTCGGACAGGGGTGGTGAGCAGTTCTTC. Residues: CASSYSDRGGEQFF.

This clone appeared once. This chain uses TRBV6-1 with TRBJ1-1; D call uncertain. The CDR3 is made up of 12 amino acids. Germline V gene data show CDR1 as MNHNS and CDR2 as SASEGT. V shed 11 bases and J shed 4 bases, with 14 bases lying between them. The CDR3: CAVEARGTEAFF. As DNA, the CDR3 is TGTGCCGTGGAGGCTCGTGGCACTGAAGCTTTCTTT.

The V gene is TRBV11-1, the J gene TRBJ2-2; 12 nucleotides align to TRBD2. Trimming removed 2 bases from V and 4 bases from J; junction bases left unmatched: 11. Germline CDR1 and CDR2: SGHAT and FQDESV (reference sequence). The CDR3 has 19 amino acids. CDR3 in amino acids: CASSLWSAVLAGGTGELFF. CDR3 bases: TGTGCCAGCAGCTTATGGTCTGCGGTACTAGCGGGAGGCACCGGGGAGCTGTTTTTT.

The V call is TRBV9, the J call TRBJ2-1; maybe TRBD1 (7 bases). The V end was cut by 1 base, the J end by 6 bases, with 23 bases between. Looked up from germline, CDR1 is SGDLS and CDR2 is YYNGEE. CDR3 length: 18 residues. The CDR3 DNA is TGTGCCAGCAGCGTACTCCCCTCAGGGGGGATAAGGGGCAATGAGCAGTTCTTC. Its protein product is CASSVLPSGGIRGNEQFF. Supplemented by reference TRBV9 and TRBJ2-1, the full variable domain reads DSGVTQTPKHLITATGQRVTLRCSPRSGDLSVYWYQQSLDQGLQFLIQYYNGEERAKGNILERFSAQQFPDLHSELNLSSLELGDSALYFCASSVLPSGGIRGNEQFFGPGTRLTVL.

The rearrangement uses TRBV4-2 and TRBJ1-2, with unresolved D. This CDR3 is built from 13 residues. V was pared by 1 base and J by 4 bases, with 7 bases between. Germline CDR1 and CDR2: LGHNA and YNFKEQ. The CDR3: CASSQGAFYGYTF. CDR3 in DNA: TGTGCCAGCAGCCAAGGGGCATTCTATGGCTACACCTTC.

The chain has TRBV12-5 and TRBJ2-5; D is uncertain. V lost 3 bases, J lost 4 bases, and 12 bases lay in between. The V gene's germline CDR1 is LGHNT and CDR2 FRNRAP. The CDR3 loop spans 14 amino acids. CDR3 nucleotides: TGTGCTAGTGGTTTTGAGCTAGTCAGAGAGACCCAGTACTTC. Translated, it gives CASGFELVRETQYF.

The rearrangement joins TRBV21-1 to TRBJ2-2. TRBV21-1 is a known pseudogene. CDR3 length equals 15 residues. The CDR3 reads CASSKEGSNTGELFF. CDR3 DNA sequence: TGTGCCAGCAGCAAAGAGGGCAGTAACACCGGGGAGCTGTTTTTT.

This chain's CDR3 is CASDRAGLAHQPQHF. CDR3 nucleotides: TGTGCCAGTGATAGAGCGGGACTGGCCCATCAGCCCCAGCATTTT. J is TRBJ1-5 and V is TRBV19; tentatively, D is TRBD1 (5 bases). Trimming removed 8 bases at V and 5 bases at J, with 19 bases between. The CDR3 consists of 15 residues. CDR1 LNHDA and CDR2 SQIVND come from the germline V gene (reference sequence). Drawing the rest from reference TRBV19 and TRBJ1-5, the complete variable domain is DGGITQSPKYLFRKEGQNVTLSCEQNLNHDAMYWYRQDPGQGLRLIYYSQIVNDFQKGDIAEGYSVSREKKESFPLTVTSAQKNPTAFYLCASDRAGLAHQPQHFGDGTRLSIL.

The chain recombines TRBV6-1 with TRBJ2-7, with D unclear. Germline lookup yields CDR1 MNHNS and CDR2 SASEGT. With 2 bases removed from V and 7 bases from J, the gap between germline ends came to 18 bases. The CDR3 has 15 residues. The DNA of the CDR3 is TGTGCCAGCAGTGAACACTTCTCCGTTGTGGGAGAGCAGTACTTC. This sequence encodes CASSEHFSVVGEQYF.